The source of this T cell receptor (beta chain) is a study of blood T cell repertoires in COVID-19. As for the study in general: The study drew acute and convalescent COVID-19 samples from the United States, Italy and Spain. PBMCs, B-cell-depleted T cells, or T cells provided the cDNA or gDNA that made up the material.

As handled by the study authors: Using reference gene primer amplification, nucleated cell counts were estimated. Method: immunoSEQ multiplex PCR; TCRdb's copy keeps in-frame clones and lacks some. That table supplies the V and J calls and clone size; D and trimming were determined from the DNA. This table holds more than 200,000 clones, about nine tenths found once. V lost 2 bases and J 2 bases, leaving 13 bases between the germline ends. The CDR3 length is 17 residues. CDR1 and CDR2 from the germline V gene are KGHSH and LQKENI. The chain is built from TRBV18 and TRBJ2-6; a possible D gene is TRBD1 (6 bases). What was sequenced was peripheral blood. The origin of this receptor is an elderly man with acute or convalescent COVID-19. CDR3 nucleotide sequence: TGTGCCAGCTCACCATACACAGGGTCGGCTGGGGCCAACGTCCTGACTTTC. Translated, it gives CASSPYTGSAGANVLTF.